This TCR beta chain was profiled in a study of shared clonotypes between healthy human individuals. Sequencing was performed on unsorted PBMC DNA using ten immunoSEQ deep assay plates. Profiling relied on immunoSEQ multiplex PCR, and the TCRdb table lists in-frame clones only, not all of them. The profile shows fewer than 600,000 clones, around 80% of them singletons. Germline V gene lookup returns CDR1 SGHRS and CDR2 YFSETQ. This CDR3 comprises 15 residues. The trim removed 0 bases at V and 4 bases at J, leaving 4 bases unmatched. The chain joins TRBV5-1 to TRBJ2-7; 10 nucleotides agree with TRBD2. The receptor comes from a woman aged 40 to 50 in good health. Some clones in this sample may be carry-over from other donors' samples. Sequenced input: PBMCs. In nucleotides, the CDR3 is TGCGCCAGCAGCTTGGAGGCTAGCGGGAGTTACGAGCAGTACTTC. Protein product: CASSLEASGSYEQYF. Using reference TRBV5-1 and TRBJ2-7 for the parts outside the CDR3, the full variable domain is KAGVTQTPRYLIKTRGQQVTLSCSPISGHRSVSWYQQTPGQGLQFLFEYFSETQRNKGNFPGRFSGRQFSNSRSEMNVSTLELGDSALYLCASSLEASGSYEQYFGPGTRLTVT.